This TCR beta chain was captured by sequencing in a study of early T cells in non-severe SARS-CoV-2 infection. Individual cDNA molecules received unique molecular identifiers. TCRdb re-analysed the 5' RACE reads in MiXCR, keeping a single row per CDR3 protein. The table shows over 50,000 distinct CDR3 sequences, with 10% to 14% occurring only once. At least ten counts were recorded for this clonotype. Antigen unknown. V was trimmed by 6 bases and J by 6 bases, leaving 16 bases between them. The CDR3 consists of 14 residues. Germline CDR1 is MNHEY and CDR2 is SVGEGT. Findings and caveats of the study: VDJdb matching, biased toward anti-spike CD8 responses, missed private and CD4 specificities.

The chain combines TRBV6-2 or TRBV6-3 with TRBJ2-3; D may be TRBD2 (5 bases). The clonotype was recovered from an adult who was a healthcare worker with PCR-confirmed SARS-CoV-2 infection or an uninfected control (not recorded which). The sequencing input was whole blood. CDR3 DNA sequence: TGTGCCAGCAGGAGAGGACTTGTTGCCGATACGCAGTATTTT. Amino acid sequence: CASRRGLVADTQYF.